A single sample is the source of the 6 T cell receptor beta chains below, sequenced in a study of blood T cell repertoires in COVID-19. Assay: immunoSEQ multiplex PCR; the TCRdb copy retains only in-frame clones and omits some. The sample consists of a few hundred thousand clones, around 87% of them appearing once. Sequenced input: PBMCs or T cells enriched from blood (not recorded which). The receptor source for this set is a man aged 40-49 years in a cohort exposed to, infected with or recovered from COVID-19 (not recorded which).

This chain connects TRBV30 to TRBJ2-5; no definite D call. The CDR3 loop spans 14 amino acids. CDR1 is GTSNPN and CDR2 is SVGIG in the germline V gene (reference sequence). With 2 bases removed from V and 3 bases from J, the gap between germline ends came to 13 bases. DNA of the CDR3: TGTGCCTGGAGTATAAAGAGCACCAAAGAGACCCAGTACTTC. Translation gives CAWSIKSTKETQYF.

This sequence joins TRBV11-2 and TRBJ1-2, with 8 positions matching TRBD1. Germline loops: CDR1 SGHAT, CDR2 FQNNGV. V shed 5 bases and J 5 bases; nucleotides not matched to a gene: 13. The CDR3 runs 16 residues. The CDR3 DNA follows: TGTGCCAGCAGCCCCCTAGGGACGGGACAGGAGTATGGCTACACCTTC. Protein sequence: CASSPLGTGQEYGYTF.

This clone has only one observation. The sample carries other DNA sequences with the same CDR3. The V gene is TRBV6-1, the J gene TRBJ2-7; unclear D gene. There are 13 residues in the CDR3. CDR1 is MNHNS, CDR2 SASEGT, per germline. V dropped 1 base and J dropped 4 bases, with 8 bases sitting between them. The CDR3 region has the DNA TGTGCCAGCAGTGAAGATAGAGAATACGAGCAGTACTTC. Protein sequence: CASSEDREYEQYF.

The chain uses TRBV7-2 and TRBJ1-5; the D gene is possibly TRBD1 (5 bases). Deletions cut 5 bases from V and 5 bases from J, with 28 bases between. CDR1 and CDR2 (germline): SGHTA, FQGNSA. The CDR3 totals 19 residues. Written as DNA, the CDR3 is TGTGCCAGCAGCCCCCGGGGGTCCTACGGTCGGCGGGGATATCAGCCCCAGCATTTT. Encoded protein: CASSPRGSYGRRGYQPQHF.

The chain employs TRBV7-2 and TRBJ1-2; 9 bases align to TRBD1. This CDR3 is 14 amino acids long. Germline values: CDR1 SGHTA, CDR2 FQGNSA. Unmatched junction bases numbered 3, after V lost 5 bases and J lost 2 bases. The CDR3 spells CASSTDRGNYGYTF. CDR3 DNA: TGTGCCAGCAGCACGGACAGGGGAAACTATGGCTACACCTTC.

This sequence joins TRBV9 and TRBJ1-1, with TRBD1 as a possible D gene (6 bases). V was trimmed by 3 bases and J by 10 bases, leaving 13 bases between them. CDR3 size: 12 residues. CDR1 SGDLS and CDR2 YYNGEE come from the germline V gene. In nucleotides, the CDR3 is TGTGCCAGCAGCGACTCCACAGGGAGAGCTTTCTTT. It codes for CASSDSTGRAFF.